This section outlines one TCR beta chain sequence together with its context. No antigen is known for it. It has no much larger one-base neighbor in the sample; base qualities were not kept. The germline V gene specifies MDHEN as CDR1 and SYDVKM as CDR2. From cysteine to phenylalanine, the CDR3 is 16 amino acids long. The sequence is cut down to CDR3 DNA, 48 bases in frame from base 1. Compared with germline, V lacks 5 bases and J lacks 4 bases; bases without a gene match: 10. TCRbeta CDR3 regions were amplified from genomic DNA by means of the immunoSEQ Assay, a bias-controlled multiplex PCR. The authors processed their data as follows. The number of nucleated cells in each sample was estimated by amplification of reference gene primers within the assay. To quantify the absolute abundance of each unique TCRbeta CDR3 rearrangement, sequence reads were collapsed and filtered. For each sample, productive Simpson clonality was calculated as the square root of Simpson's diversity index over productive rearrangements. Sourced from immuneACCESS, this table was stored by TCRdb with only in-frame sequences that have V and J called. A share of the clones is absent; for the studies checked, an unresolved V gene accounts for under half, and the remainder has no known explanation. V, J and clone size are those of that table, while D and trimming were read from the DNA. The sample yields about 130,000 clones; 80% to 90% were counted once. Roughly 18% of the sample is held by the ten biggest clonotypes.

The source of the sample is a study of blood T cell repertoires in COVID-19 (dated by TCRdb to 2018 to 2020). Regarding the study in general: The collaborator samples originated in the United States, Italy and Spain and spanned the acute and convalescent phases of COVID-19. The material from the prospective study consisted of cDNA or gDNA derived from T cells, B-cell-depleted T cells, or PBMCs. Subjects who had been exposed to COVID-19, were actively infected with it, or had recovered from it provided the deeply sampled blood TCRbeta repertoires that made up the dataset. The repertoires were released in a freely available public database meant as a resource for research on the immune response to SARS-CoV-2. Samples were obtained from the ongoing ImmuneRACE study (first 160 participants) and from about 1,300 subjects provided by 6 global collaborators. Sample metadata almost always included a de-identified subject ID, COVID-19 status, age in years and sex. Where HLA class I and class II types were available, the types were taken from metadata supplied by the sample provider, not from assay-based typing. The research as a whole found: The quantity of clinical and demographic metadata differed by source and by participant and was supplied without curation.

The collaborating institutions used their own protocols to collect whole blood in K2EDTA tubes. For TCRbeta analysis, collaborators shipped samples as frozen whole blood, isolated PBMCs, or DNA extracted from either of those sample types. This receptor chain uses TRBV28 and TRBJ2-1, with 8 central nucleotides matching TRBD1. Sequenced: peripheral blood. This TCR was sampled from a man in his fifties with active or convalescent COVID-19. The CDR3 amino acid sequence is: CASSPTGVMLYNEQFF. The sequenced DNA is TGTGCCAGCAGTCCGACAGGGGTGATGTTGTACAATGAGCAGTTCTTC.